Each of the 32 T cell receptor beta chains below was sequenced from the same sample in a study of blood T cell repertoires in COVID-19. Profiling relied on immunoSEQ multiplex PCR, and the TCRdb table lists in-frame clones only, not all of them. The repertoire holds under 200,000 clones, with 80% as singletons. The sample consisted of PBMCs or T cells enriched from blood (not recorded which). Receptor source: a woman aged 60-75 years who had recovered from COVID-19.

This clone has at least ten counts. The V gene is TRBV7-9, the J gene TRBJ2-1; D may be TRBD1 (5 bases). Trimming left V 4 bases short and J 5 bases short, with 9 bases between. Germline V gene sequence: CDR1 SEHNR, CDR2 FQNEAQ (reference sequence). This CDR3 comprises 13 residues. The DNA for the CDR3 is TGTGCCAGCAGCTATGACAGAAACAATGAGCAGTTCTTC. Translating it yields CASSYDRNNEQFF.

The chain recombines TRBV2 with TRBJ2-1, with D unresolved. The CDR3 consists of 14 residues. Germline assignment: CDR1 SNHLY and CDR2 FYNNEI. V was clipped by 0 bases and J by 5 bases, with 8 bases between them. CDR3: CASSEASRNNEQFF. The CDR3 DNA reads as TGTGCCAGCAGTGAAGCCTCCAGAAACAATGAGCAGTTCTTC.

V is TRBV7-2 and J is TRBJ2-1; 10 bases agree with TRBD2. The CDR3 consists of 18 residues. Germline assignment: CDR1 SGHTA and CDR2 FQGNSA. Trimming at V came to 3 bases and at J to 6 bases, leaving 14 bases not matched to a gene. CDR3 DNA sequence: TGTGCCAGCAGCTTCAAGGGGCTGGGGGGACTAGCGTTCAATGAGCAGTTCTTC. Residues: CASSFKGLGGLAFNEQFF.

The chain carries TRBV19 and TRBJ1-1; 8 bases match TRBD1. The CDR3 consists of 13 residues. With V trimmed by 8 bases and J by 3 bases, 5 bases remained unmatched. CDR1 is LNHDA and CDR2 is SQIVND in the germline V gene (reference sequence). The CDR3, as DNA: TGTGCCAGTGAACAGGGGGGATACACTGAAGCTTTCTTT. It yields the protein CASEQGGYTEAFF.

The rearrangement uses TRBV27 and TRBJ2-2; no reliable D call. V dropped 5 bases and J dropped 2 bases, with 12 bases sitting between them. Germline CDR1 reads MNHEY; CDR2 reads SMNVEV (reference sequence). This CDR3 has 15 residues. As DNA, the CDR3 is TGTGCCAGCAGTGGCAGCAGGATAAACACCGGGGAGCTGTTTTTT. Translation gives CASSGSRINTGELFF.

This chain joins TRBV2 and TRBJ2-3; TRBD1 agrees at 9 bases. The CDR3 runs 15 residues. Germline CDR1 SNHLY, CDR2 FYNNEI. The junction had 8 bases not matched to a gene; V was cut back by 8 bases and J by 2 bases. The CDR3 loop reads CASPRDRAFTDTQYF. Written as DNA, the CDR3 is TGTGCCAGCCCGAGGGACAGGGCCTTCACAGATACGCAGTATTTT.

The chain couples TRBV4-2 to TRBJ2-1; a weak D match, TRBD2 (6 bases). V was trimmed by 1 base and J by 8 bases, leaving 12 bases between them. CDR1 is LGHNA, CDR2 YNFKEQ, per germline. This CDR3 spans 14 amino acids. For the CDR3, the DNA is TGTGCCAGCAGCCAAGGGACTACCGAGGATGAGCAGTTCTTC. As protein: CASSQGTTEDEQFF.

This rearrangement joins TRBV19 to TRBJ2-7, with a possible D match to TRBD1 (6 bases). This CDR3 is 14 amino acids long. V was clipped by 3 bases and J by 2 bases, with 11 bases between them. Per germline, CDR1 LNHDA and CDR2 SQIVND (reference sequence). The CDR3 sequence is CASSIGGLTYEQYF. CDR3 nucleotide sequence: TGTGCCAGTAGTATTGGGGGCCTAACCTACGAGCAGTACTTC. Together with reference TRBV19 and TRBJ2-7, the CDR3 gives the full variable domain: DGGITQSPKYLFRKEGQNVTLSCEQNLNHDAMYWYRQDPGQGLRLIYYSQIVNDFQKGDIAEGYSVSREKKESFPLTVTSAQKNPTAFYLCASSIGGLTYEQYFGPGTRLTVT.

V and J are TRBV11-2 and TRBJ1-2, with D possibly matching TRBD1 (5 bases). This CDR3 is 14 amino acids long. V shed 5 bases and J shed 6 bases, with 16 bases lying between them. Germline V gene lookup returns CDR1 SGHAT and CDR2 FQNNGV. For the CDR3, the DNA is TGTGCCAGCAGCCAAGGCGGGGGAGGGGATGGCTACACCTTC. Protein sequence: CASSQGGGGDGYTF.

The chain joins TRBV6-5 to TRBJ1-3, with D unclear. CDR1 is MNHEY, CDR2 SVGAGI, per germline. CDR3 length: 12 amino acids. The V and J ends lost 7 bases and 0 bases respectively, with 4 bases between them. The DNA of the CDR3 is TGTGCCAGCACTAACTCTGGAAACACCATATATTTT. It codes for CASTNSGNTIYF.

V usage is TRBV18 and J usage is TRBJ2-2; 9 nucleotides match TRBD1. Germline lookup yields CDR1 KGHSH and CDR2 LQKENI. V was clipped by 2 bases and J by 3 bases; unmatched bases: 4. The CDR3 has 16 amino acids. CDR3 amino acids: CASSPTRTGDTGELFF. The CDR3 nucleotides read TGTGCCAGCTCACCAACCAGGACAGGGGACACCGGGGAGCTGTTTTTT.

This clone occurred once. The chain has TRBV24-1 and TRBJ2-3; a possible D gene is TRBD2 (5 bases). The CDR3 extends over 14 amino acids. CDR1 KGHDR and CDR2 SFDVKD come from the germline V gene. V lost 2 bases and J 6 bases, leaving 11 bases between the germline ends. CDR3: CATSDYGNSDTQYF. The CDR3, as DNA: TGTGCCACCAGTGATTACGGGAACTCGGATACGCAGTATTTT.

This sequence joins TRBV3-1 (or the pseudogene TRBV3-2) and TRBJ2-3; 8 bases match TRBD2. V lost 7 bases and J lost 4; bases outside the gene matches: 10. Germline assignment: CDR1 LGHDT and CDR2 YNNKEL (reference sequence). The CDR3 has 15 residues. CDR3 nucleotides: TGTGCCAGCACCCCCGGAGGGCGGGGGGCAGATACGCAGTATTTT. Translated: CASTPGGRGADTQYF.

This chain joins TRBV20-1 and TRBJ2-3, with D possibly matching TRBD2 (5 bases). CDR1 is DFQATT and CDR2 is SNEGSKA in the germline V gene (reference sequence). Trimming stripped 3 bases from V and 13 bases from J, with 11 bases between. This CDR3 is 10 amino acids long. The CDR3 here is CSARGATEYF. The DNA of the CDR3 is TGCAGTGCTAGGGGAGCTACCGAGTATTTT.

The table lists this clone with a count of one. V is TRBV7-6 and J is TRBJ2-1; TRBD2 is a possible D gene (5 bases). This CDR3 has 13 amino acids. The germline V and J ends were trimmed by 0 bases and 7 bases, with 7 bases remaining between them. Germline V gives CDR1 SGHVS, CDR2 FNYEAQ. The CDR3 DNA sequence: TGTGCCAGCAGCTTAGCCCGAGGGAATGAGCAGTTCTTC. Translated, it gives CASSLARGNEQFF.

CDR3 sequence reads: CASSPGLRSGYTF. CDR3 in DNA: TGTGCCAGCAGCCCAGGGTTGAGATCTGGCTACACCTTC. J is TRBJ1-2 and V is TRBV9; possibly TRBD1 for D (5 bases). CDR1 is SGDLS, CDR2 YYNGEE, per germline. V gave up 4 bases and J gave up 7 bases, with 14 bases separating them. The CDR3 consists of 13 residues.

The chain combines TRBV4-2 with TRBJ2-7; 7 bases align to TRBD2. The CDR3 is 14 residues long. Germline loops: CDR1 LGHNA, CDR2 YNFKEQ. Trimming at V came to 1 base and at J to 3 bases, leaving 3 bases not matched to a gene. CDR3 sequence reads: CASSQGLAGYEQYF. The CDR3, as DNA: TGTGCCAGCAGCCAAGGACTAGCAGGCTACGAGCAGTACTTC.

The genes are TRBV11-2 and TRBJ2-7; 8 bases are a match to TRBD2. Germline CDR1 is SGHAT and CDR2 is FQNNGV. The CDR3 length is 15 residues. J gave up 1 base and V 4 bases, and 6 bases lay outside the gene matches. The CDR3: CASSSQRGLSYEQYF. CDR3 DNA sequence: TGTGCCAGCAGCTCGCAGCGGGGGCTATCCTACGAGCAGTACTTC.

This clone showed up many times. CDR3 nucleotide sequence: TGTGCCAGCAGGGCCGGACAGAGCTCCTACAATGAGCAGTTCTTC. It specifies CASRAGQSSYNEQFF. This chain uses TRBV7-3 with TRBJ2-1, with D perhaps TRBD1 (6 bases). The length of the CDR3 is 15 residues. V lost 6 bases and J lost 0, with 12 bases in between. From germline, CDR1 is SGHTA and CDR2 FQGTGA. Based on the CDR3 plus reference TRBV7-3 and TRBJ2-1, the full variable domain is GAGVSQTPSNKVTEKGKYVELRCDPISGHTALYWYRQSLGQGPEFLIYFQGTGAADDSGLPNDRFFAVRPEGSVSTLKIQRTERGDSAVYLCASRAGQSSYNEQFFGPGTRLTVL.

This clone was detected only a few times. As DNA, the CDR3 is TGTGCCAGCAGCTTGTACACACAGGAAGCTTTCTTT. It encodes CASSLYTQEAFF. The rearrangement joins TRBV5-6 to TRBJ1-1; D is ambiguous. Trimming pared 1 base from V and 8 bases from J, leaving 9 bases between. The CDR3 totals 12 residues. From germline, CDR1 is SGHDT and CDR2 YYEEEE.

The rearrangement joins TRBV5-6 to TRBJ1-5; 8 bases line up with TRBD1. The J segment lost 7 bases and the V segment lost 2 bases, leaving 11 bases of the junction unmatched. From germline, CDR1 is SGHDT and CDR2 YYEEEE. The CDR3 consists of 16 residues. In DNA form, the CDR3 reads TGTGCCAGCAGCTTCTACCGGACAGGGAGGGTCCAGCCCCAGCATTTT. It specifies CASSFYRTGRVQPQHF.

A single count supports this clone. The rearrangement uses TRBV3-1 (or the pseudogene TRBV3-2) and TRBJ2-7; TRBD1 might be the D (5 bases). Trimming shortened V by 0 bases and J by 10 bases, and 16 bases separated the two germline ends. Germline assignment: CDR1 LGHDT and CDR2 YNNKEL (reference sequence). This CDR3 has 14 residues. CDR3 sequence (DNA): TGTGCCAGCAGCCAAGAGCCCCAGGGCGGTACCCAGTACTTC. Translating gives CASSQEPQGGTQYF.

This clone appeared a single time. As DNA, the CDR3 is TGTGCCAGTACCCGGACAGTTTTCTCCTACGAGCAGTACTTC. Encoded protein: CASTRTVFSYEQYF. The chain couples TRBV19 to TRBJ2-7; D is perhaps TRBD1 (6 bases). The germline CDR1 and CDR2 sequences are LNHDA and SQIVND (reference sequence). The CDR3 covers 14 residues. V was clipped by 7 bases and J by 0 bases, with 13 bases between them.

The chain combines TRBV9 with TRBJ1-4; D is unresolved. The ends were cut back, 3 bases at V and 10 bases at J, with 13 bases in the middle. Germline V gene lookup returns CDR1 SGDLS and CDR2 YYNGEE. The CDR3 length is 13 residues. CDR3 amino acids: CASSGTQVGKLFF. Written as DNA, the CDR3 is TGTGCCAGCAGCGGGACTCAGGTGGGAAAACTGTTTTTT.

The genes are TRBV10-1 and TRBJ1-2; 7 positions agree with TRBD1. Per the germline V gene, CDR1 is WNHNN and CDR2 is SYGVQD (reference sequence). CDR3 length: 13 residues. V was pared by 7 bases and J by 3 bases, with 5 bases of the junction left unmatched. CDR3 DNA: TGCGCCAGCAACCCGGGGACAGACTATGGCTACACCTTC. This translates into CASNPGTDYGYTF.

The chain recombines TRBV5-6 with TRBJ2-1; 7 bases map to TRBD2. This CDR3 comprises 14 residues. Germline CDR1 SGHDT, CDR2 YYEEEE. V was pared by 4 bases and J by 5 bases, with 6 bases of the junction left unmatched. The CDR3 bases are TGTGCCAGCAGCCTAAGAGGACTAGACAATGAGCAGTTCTTC. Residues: CASSLRGLDNEQFF.

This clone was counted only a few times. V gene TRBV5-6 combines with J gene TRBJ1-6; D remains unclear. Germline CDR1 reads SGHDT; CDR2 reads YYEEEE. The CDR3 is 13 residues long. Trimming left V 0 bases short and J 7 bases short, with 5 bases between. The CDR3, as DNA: TGTGCCAGCAGCTTGGCGGGGAATTCACCCCTCCACTTT. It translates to CASSLAGNSPLHF.

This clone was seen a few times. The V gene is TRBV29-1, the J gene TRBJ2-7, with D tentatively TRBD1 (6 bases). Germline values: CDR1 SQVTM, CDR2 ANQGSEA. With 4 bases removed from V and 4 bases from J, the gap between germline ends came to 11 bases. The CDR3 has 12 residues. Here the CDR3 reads CSVGAGTYEQYF. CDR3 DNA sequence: TGCAGCGTTGGAGCTGGGACATACGAGCAGTACTTC.

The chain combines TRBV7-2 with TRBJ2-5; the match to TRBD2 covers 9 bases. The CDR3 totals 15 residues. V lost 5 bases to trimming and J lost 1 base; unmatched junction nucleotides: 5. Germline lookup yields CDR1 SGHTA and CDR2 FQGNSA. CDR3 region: CASSRGGAGQETQYF. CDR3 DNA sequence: TGTGCCAGCAGCCGCGGGGGGGCGGGCCAAGAGACCCAGTACTTC.

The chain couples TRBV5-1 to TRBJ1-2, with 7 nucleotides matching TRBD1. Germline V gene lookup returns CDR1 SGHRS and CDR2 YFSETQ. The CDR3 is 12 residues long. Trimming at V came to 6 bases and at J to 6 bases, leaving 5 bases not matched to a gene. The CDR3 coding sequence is TGCGCCAGCACAAACCAGGGGGATGGCTACACCTTC. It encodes CASTNQGDGYTF.

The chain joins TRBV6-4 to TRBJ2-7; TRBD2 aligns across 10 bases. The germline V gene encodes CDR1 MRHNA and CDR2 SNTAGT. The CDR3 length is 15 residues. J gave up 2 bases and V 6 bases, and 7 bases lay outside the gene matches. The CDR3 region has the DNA TGTGCCAGCAGGACCAAAGCGGGGGGGCCCTACGAGCAGTACTTC. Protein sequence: CASRTKAGGPYEQYF.

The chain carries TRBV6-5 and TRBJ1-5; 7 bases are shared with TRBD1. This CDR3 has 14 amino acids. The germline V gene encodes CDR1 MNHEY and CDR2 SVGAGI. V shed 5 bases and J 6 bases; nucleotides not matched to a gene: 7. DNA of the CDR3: TGTGCCAGCAGTACACAGACAGGGTTTCAGCCCCAGCATTTT. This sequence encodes CASSTQTGFQPQHF.